The clone carrying this T cell receptor (beta chain) was recorded at least ten times. Its specificity is not known. The sample is drawn from a study of T cells in Graves' hyperthyroidism and ophthalmopathy. Whole-study findings and limits: Ophthalmopathy was predicted by the model a median of approximately 6.6 months ahead of onset. A model using 13 V-J features told ophthalmopathy apart from stable hyperthyroidism. Most expanded thyroid clonotypes above 0.001 recurred in blood.

PBMCs came from more than 9 ml fresh peripheral blood. TCR beta CDR3 regions were amplified from RNA. Carried out on the TCR CDR3, a first-round RT-PCR used the HTBI primer set. In TCRdb, the multiplex PCR reads were re-called with MiXCR into one record per CDR3 protein. Of hundreds of thousands of distinct CDR3 sequences listed, around 16% are singletons. The CDR3 extends over 16 amino acids. Germline V gives CDR1 DFQATT, CDR2 SNEGSKA (reference sequence). V lost 0 bases and J lost 0, with 15 bases in between. The sample consisted of blood. The sequence derives from a woman between 18 and 29 years old with Graves' hyperthyroidism that later progressed to Graves' ophthalmopathy. The V and J genes are TRBV20-1 and TRBJ2-7; D gene uncertain. The chain's CDR3 is CSARDPRARSSYEQYF. CDR3 nucleotide sequence: TGCAGTGCTAGAGACCCCCGCGCCAGGAGCTCCTACGAGCAGTACTTC.